What follows describes a single TCR beta chain. The antigen is undetermined. Reprocessing the 5' RACE reads, TCRdb reports a single entry for every CDR3 protein and omits DNA. The sample yields 440,000 or so distinct CDR3 sequences, of which the top ten take up 6% to 9.5%. CDR1 SEHNR and CDR2 FQNEAQ come from the germline V gene (reference sequence). CDR3 length: 17 amino acids. The data were taken from a study of T cells expressing NK-cell markers. The wider study: Seven donors tested HCMV-seropositive and one tested seronegative among the eight sequenced.

Study results and caveats: The study did not resolve the HCMV specificity of expanded NKG2C+ T cell clones. The same clonotypes also predominated in the CD3+CD56-NKG2C+ fraction of several donors.

The sample was blood T cells: a sorted CD56 or NKG2C T cell subset, CD4+ or CD8+ T cells, or bulk PBMC T cells (not recorded which). The chain employs TRBV7-9 and TRBJ2-4; TCRdb reports TRBD2, a call that lacks DNA to check it against. This TCR was sampled from a woman between 18 and 70 years old in good health. This CDR3 reads CASSLVGGGTPKNIQYF.